The 20 T cell receptor beta chains below were found in one sample sequenced in a study of human versus mouse CDR3 diversity and MHC coevolution. Sequenced by immunoSEQ multiplex PCR; TCRdb stores in-frame clones only, minus some. The sample comprises tens of thousands of clones, approximately 92% of which are singletons, and over 1.3% rests with the top ten. The sample was naive CD4+ T cells from blood. Subset defined: CD45RO-negative CD62L-positive naive CD4 T cells. These receptors were collected from a person aged 25 to 75 in good health.

Details on this clone: One junction end disagrees with the germline gene, perhaps due to a read error. The chain employs TRBV5-4 and TRBJ2-5, with TRBD2 matching over 16 bases. The CDR3 totals 18 residues. Germline-derived CDR1 and CDR2 are SGHNT and YYREEE (reference sequence). The CDR3: CASRLGGLAGGQGETQYF. The CDR3 DNA reads TGTGCCAGCAGGTTGGGGGGACTAGCGGGGGGGCAGGGAGAGACCCAGTACTTC.

V gene TRBV6-1 combines with J gene TRBJ2-1; maybe TRBD2 (5 bases). With 6 bases removed from V and 5 bases from J, the gap between germline ends came to 17 bases. The CDR3 length is 15 residues. Germline-derived CDR1 and CDR2 are MNHNS and SASEGT. CDR3 residues: CASRSSSRHNNEQFF. The CDR3 DNA reads TGTGCCAGCAGATCTTCTAGCAGGCATAACAATGAGCAGTTCTTC.

CDR3 sequence reads: CASSQERTSGRGYEQYF. The CDR3 DNA sequence: TGCGCCAGCAGCCAAGAGCGGACTAGCGGGAGGGGGTACGAGCAGTACTTC. The chain employs TRBV4-1 and TRBJ2-7; 15 bases are shared with TRBD2. CDR3 length: 17 amino acids. J gave up 4 bases and V 0 bases, and 4 bases lay outside the gene matches. Germline V gene sequence: CDR1 MGHRA, CDR2 YSYEKL.

The rearrangement joins TRBV15 to TRBJ1-2; D may be TRBD1 (5 bases). The CDR3 has 16 amino acids. V shed 0 bases and J shed 4 bases, with 15 bases lying between them. Germline-derived CDR1 and CDR2 are LNHNV and YYDKDF (reference sequence). The CDR3 nucleotides read TGTGCCACCAGCAGAGATCGACAGCGGGAGATCTATGGCTACACCTTC. It yields the protein CATSRDRQREIYGYTF.

This chain connects TRBV6-5 to TRBJ1-2, with a weak D call TRBD1 (6 bases). The CDR3 length is 13 residues. Germline V lookup: CDR1 MNHEY, CDR2 SVGAGI. Trimming shortened V by 2 bases and J by 3 bases, and 7 bases separated the two germline ends. This CDR3 reads CASSYTGYYGYTF. CDR3 DNA sequence: TGTGCCAGCAGTTACACAGGGTACTATGGCTACACCTTC.

The chain uses TRBV19 and TRBJ2-7; 8 positions agree with TRBD2. The CDR3 spans 19 residues. CDR1 and CDR2 from the germline V gene are LNHDA and SQIVND (reference sequence). With V trimmed by 1 base and J by 7 bases, 21 bases remained unmatched. DNA of the CDR3: TGTGCCAGTAGTATAGCCTCCCCGATGGGTAGCGGGGCTTTGTTTGAGCAGTACTTC. It codes for CASSIASPMGSGALFEQYF. The full variable domain, its missing parts supplied by reference TRBV19 and TRBJ2-7, is DGGITQSPKYLFRKEGQNVTLSCEQNLNHDAMYWYRQDPGQGLRLIYYSQIVNDFQKGDIAEGYSVSREKKESFPLTVTSAQKNPTAFYLCASSIASPMGSGALFEQYFGPGTRLTVT.

This chain joins TRBV7-2 and TRBJ2-7; 12 bases are shared with TRBD1. V lost 5 bases to trimming and J lost 3 bases; unmatched junction nucleotides: 5. The CDR3 has 15 amino acids. Germline assignment: CDR1 SGHTA and CDR2 FQGNSA. The CDR3 nucleotides are TGTGCCAGCAGCCTTGGGACAGGGGGCCTCTACGAGCAGTACTTC. Protein: CASSLGTGGLYEQYF.

The rearrangement joins TRBV11-2 to TRBJ2-3; a possible D gene is TRBD1 (5 bases). Per the germline V gene, CDR1 is SGHAT and CDR2 is FQNNGV. The V end lost 5 bases, the J end lost 0 bases, and 18 bases lay between the germline ends. The CDR3 totals 17 residues. The CDR3 loop reads CASSPKSRADSTDTQYF. The CDR3 region has the DNA TGTGCCAGCAGCCCAAAAAGCAGGGCAGATAGCACAGATACGCAGTATTTT.

The chain has TRBV5-1 and TRBJ2-6, with D tentatively TRBD1 (5 bases). The CDR3 consists of 16 residues. Trimming pared 0 bases from V and 1 base from J, leaving 8 bases between. In germline, CDR1 is SGHRS, CDR2 YFSETQ. The CDR3 sequence: CASSLARASGANVLTF. The CDR3 nucleotides are TGCGCCAGCAGCTTGGCCAGGGCATCTGGGGCCAACGTCCTGACTTTC.

The chain links TRBV9 to TRBJ1-1, with D possibly TRBD1 on 5 matching bases. V lost 4 bases to trimming and J lost 3 bases, with 19 bases between them. Germline CDR1 and CDR2: SGDLS and YYNGEE. CDR3 size: 16 residues. DNA for the CDR3: TGTGCCAGCAGCCTCAATTGGAGTCCGGGGGACACTGAAGCTTTCTTT. Translated, it gives CASSLNWSPGDTEAFF.

This clone was picked up one time. The V and J genes are TRBV11-2 and TRBJ2-7; 7 bases match TRBD2. Germline trimming cut 3 bases from V and 3 bases from J; bases unmatched to any gene: 11. The CDR3 loop spans 16 amino acids. CDR1 is SGHAT and CDR2 is FQNNGV in the germline V gene. CDR3 in amino acids: CASSFAWGEGFYEQYF. CDR3 sequence (DNA): TGTGCCAGCAGCTTCGCCTGGGGGGAGGGATTCTACGAGCAGTACTTC.

This sequence joins TRBV5-1 and TRBJ2-1; D gene ambiguous. Trimming cost V 7 bases and J 9 bases, with 20 bases left between them. This CDR3 comprises 14 residues. The germline gives CDR1 SGHRS, CDR2 YFSETQ. In DNA, the CDR3 is TGCGCCAGCGAGAGTCTAGGCGGATTCGGTGAGCAGTTCTTC. Its translation: CASESLGGFGEQFF.

This chain uses TRBV29-1 with TRBJ2-7; D not resolved. Germline V gene lookup returns CDR1 SQVTM and CDR2 ANQGSEA. The V and J ends lost 3 bases and 3 bases respectively, with 6 bases between them. The CDR3 has 11 amino acids. In nucleotides, the CDR3 is TGCAGCGTTGATCGAGGCTACGAGCAGTACTTC. Its translation: CSVDRGYEQYF.

The chain combines TRBV7-9 with TRBJ2-5; D may be TRBD1 (6 bases). This CDR3 is built from 15 residues. Germline lookup yields CDR1 SEHNR and CDR2 FQNEAQ (reference sequence). V lost 3 bases to trimming and J lost 1 base, with 12 bases between them. The CDR3, as DNA: TGTGCCAGCAGCTTTTCTGCAGGGGTCCAAGAGACCCAGTACTTC. Encoded protein: CASSFSAGVQETQYF.

J is TRBJ1-3 and V is TRBV2; D unclear. Per germline, CDR1 SNHLY and CDR2 FYNNEI. Trimming took 3 bases from V and 0 from J, leaving 12 bases between them. The CDR3 is 16 amino acids. CDR3 region: CASSEQAGNSGNTIYF. For the CDR3, the DNA is TGTGCCAGCAGTGAGCAGGCCGGAAACTCTGGAAACACCATATATTTT.

The CDR3 bases are TGTGCTAGTGGTGGACAGGGGATTACAGATACGCAGTATTTT. It yields the protein CASGGQGITDTQYF. The V call is TRBV12-5, the J call TRBJ2-3, with 9 bases lining up with TRBD1. CDR1 LGHNT and CDR2 FRNRAP come from the germline V gene. V dropped 5 bases and J dropped 3; count of bases not matched to a gene: 3. The CDR3 is 14 amino acids.

Details on this clone: Other nucleotide sequences in the sample specify the same CDR3. This chain links TRBV18 with TRBJ1-2; TRBD1 agrees at 8 bases. The CDR3 has 13 residues. Trimming at V came to 6 bases and at J to 3 bases, leaving 3 bases not matched to a gene. Germline CDR1 is KGHSH and CDR2 is LQKENI. CDR3 in amino acids: CASSPDRDYGYTF. DNA of the CDR3: TGTGCCAGCTCTCCGGACAGGGACTATGGCTACACCTTC.

V and J are TRBV27 and TRBJ2-3; the D gene is possibly TRBD2 (7 bases). The CDR3 is 13 residues long. Trimming removed 5 bases at V and 6 bases at J, with 12 bases between. Looked up from germline, CDR1 is MNHEY and CDR2 is SMNVEV (reference sequence). The CDR3 sequence: CASSMRGGDTQYF. DNA of the CDR3: TGTGCCAGCAGTATGAGGGGGGGGGATACGCAGTATTTT.

This chain connects TRBV6-5 to TRBJ2-2, with 7 nucleotides matching TRBD1. The V segment lost 6 bases and the J segment 5 bases; nucleotides outside the gene matches: 9. The CDR3 length is 15 residues. Per the germline V gene, CDR1 is MNHEY and CDR2 is SVGAGI. The CDR3 sequence: CASSSQGVDTGELFF. In nucleotides, the CDR3 is TGTGCCAGCAGCTCCCAGGGGGTTGATACCGGGGAGCTGTTTTTT.

V and J are TRBV2 and TRBJ1-1; D may be TRBD1 (6 bases). The CDR3 is 14 amino acids. V was cut by 9 bases and J by 0 bases, with 14 bases left in between. Germline V gene sequence: CDR1 SNHLY, CDR2 FYNNEI. The CDR3 DNA sequence: TGTGCCAGTGCAAGGCAGGGGATGAACACTGAAGCTTTCTTT. This codes for CASARQGMNTEAFF.